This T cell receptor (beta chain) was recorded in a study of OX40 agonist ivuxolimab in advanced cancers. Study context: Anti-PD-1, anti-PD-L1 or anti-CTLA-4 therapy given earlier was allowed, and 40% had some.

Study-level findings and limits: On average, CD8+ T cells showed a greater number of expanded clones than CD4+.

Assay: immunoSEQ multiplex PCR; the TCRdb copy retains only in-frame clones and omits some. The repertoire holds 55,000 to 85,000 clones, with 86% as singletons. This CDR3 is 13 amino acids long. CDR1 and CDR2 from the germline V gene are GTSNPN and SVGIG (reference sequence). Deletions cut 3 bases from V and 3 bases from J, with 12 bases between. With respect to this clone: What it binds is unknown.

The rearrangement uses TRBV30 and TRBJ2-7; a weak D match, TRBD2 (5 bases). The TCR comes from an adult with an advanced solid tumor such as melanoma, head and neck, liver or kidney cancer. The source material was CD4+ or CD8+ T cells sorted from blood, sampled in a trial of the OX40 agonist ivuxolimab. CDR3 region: CAWRGAGFYEQYF. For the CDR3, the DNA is TGTGCCTGGAGAGGCGCGGGTTTCTACGAGCAGTACTTC.